This T cell receptor (beta chain) was captured in a study of blood T cell repertoires in COVID-19 (dated by TCRdb to the early 2020s). For the wider study: Collaborator samples came from the United States, Italy and Spain and covered acute and convalescent phases of COVID-19. Samples were obtained from the ongoing ImmuneRACE study (first 160 participants) and from 950 to 1,500 subjects provided by 6 global collaborators. The prospective study material was composed of cDNA or gDNA derived from T cells, B-cell-depleted T cells, or PBMCs. Deeply sampled blood TCRbeta repertoires from subjects exposed to, actively infected with, or recovered from COVID-19 were included in the dataset. Nearly every sample came with metadata listing a de-identified subject ID, COVID-19 status, age in years and sex. A freely available public database, intended as a resource for researchers studying the immune response to SARS-CoV-2, is where the repertoires were released. Where available, HLA class I and class II types were taken from metadata supplied by the sample provider and were not determined by assay-based typing. The study at large found these results: The amount of clinical and demographic metadata varied by source and participant and was provided uncurated.

TCRbeta CDR3 regions were amplified from genomic DNA using the immunoSEQ Assay, a bias-controlled multiplex PCR. For the original study's pipeline: Nucleated cell counts per sample were estimated from amplification of reference gene primers within the assay. To quantify the absolute abundance of each unique TCRbeta CDR3 rearrangement, sequence reads were collapsed and filtered. Productive Simpson clonality was computed per sample as the square root of Simpson's diversity index over productive rearrangements. Imported from immuneACCESS, the table was reduced by TCRdb to in-frame sequences with V and J called. These copies leave out some clones; in studies compared against another copy, an unresolved V gene accounts for under half, and the cause of the remainder is not known. That table gives V, J and clone size, and the DNA gave D and trimming. The sample data list about 98,000 clones, and around four fifths of these were observed just once. Just under 4.5% of the sample is in the top ten clones.

The collaborating institutions used their own protocols to collect whole blood in K2EDTA tubes. For TCRbeta analysis, collaborators shipped samples in one of three forms: frozen whole blood, isolated PBMCs, or DNA extracted from either of those sample types. Remarks on this clone: Its antigen has not been determined. No much larger clone is present one base from it, and per-base qualities are unavailable.

The clonotype originates from a human donor in a cohort sampled during active COVID-19. The sample taken for sequencing was peripheral blood.

The CDR3 has the sequence CASSGDGGNQPQHF. The sequenced DNA: TGTGCCAGCAGCGGGGACGGAGGGAATCAGCCCCAGCATTTT. This receptor chain uses TRBV7-9 and TRBJ1-5; TRBD1 could be the D gene, as 5 bases match. The CDR3 runs 14 amino acids, cysteine and phenylalanine included. The kept DNA is CDR3 alone, 42 bases in frame from the first base. The germline V gene (reference sequence) sets CDR1 to SEHNR and CDR2 to FQNEAQ. Trimming at the junction amounts to 5 bases on V and 4 bases on J, and the germline ends lie 12 bases apart. Where the CDR3 stops, the reference TRBV7-9 and TRBJ1-5 genes take over; the full variable domain is DTGVSQNPRHKITKRGQNVTFRCDPISEHNRLYWYRQTLGQGPEFLTYFQNEAQLEKSRLLSDRFSAERPKGSFSTLEIQRTEQGDSAMYLCASSGDGGNQPQHFGDGTRLSIL.